Detailed here is one TCR beta chain. The data originate from a study of blood T cell repertoires in COVID-19. Overall study context: Sites across the United States, Italy and Spain contributed samples from acute and convalescent COVID-19. Sample material is recorded as cDNA or gDNA derived from T cells, B-cell-depleted T cells, or PBMCs.

The method was immunoSEQ multiplex PCR; TCRdb's version includes in-frame clones alone and lacks a portion of them. This sample yields 90,000 or so clones, of which roughly 85% are seen a single time; around 4.1% belongs to the top ten. Germline V gene lookup returns CDR1 DFQATT and CDR2 SNEGSKA (reference sequence). The CDR3 sequence is 16 residues long. The J segment lost 1 base and the V segment lost 3 bases, leaving 7 bases of the junction unmatched. The chain carries TRBV20-1 and TRBJ2-3; 10 bases fit TRBD2. The sequenced sample consisted of peripheral blood. The TCR comes from a man in his sixties with acute or convalescent COVID-19. In DNA form, the CDR3 reads TGCAGTGCTAGTGCCGCTAGCGGGAGAGGCACAGATACGCAGTATTTT. This gives the protein CSASAASGRGTDTQYF.